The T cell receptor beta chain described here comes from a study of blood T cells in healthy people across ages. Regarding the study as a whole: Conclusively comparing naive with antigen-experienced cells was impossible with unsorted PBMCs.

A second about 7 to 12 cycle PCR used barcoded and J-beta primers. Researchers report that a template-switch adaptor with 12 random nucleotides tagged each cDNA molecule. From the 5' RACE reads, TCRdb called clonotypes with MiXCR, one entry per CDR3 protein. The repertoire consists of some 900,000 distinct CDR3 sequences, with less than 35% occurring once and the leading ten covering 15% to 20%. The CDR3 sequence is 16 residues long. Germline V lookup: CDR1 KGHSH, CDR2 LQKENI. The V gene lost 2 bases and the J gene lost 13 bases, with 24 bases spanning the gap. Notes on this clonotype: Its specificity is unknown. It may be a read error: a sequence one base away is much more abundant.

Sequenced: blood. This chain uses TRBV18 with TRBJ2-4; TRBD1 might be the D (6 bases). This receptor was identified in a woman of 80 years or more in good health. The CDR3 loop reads CASSPFRGQTQEIQYF. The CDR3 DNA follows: TGTGCCAGCTCACCATTCAGGGGCCAGACCCAAGAGATCCAGTACTTC.